These 10 T cell receptor beta chains were all obtained from the same sample, sequenced in a study of blood T cells in healthy people across ages. With a J-beta primer mix and a sample-barcoded 5' primer, a second PCR ran roughly 7 to 11 cycles. In TCRdb, the 5' RACE reads were re-called with MiXCR into one record per CDR3 protein. The sample consists of 540,000 or so distinct CDR3 sequences, 40% to 50% of them appearing once. The sequenced sample was blood. The receptor source for this set is a man of 80 years or more in good health.

The chain combines TRBV5-1 with TRBJ2-3; D is uncertain. The CDR3 sequence is 14 residues long. V was pared by 1 base and J by 3 bases, with 9 bases between. Per germline, CDR1 SGHRS and CDR2 YFSETQ. The CDR3 nucleotides read TGCGCCAGCAGCTTGCTGCTAGAGACAGATACGCAGTATTTT. Encoded protein: CASSLLLETDTQYF.

The chain combines TRBV7-2 with TRBJ2-1; weak D call: TRBD1 (6 bases). With 1 base removed from V and 10 bases from J, the gap between germline ends came to 14 bases. The CDR3 contains 14 residues. CDR1 is SGHTA, CDR2 FQGNSA, per germline. As DNA, the CDR3 is TGTGCCAGCAGCTTAGTGTTTTCGAGGGGGGAGCAGTTCTTC. This gives the protein CASSLVFSRGEQFF.

J is TRBJ1-4 and V is TRBV5-1; possible D gene TRBD1, 6 bases. V lost 6 bases, J lost 0 bases, and 9 bases lay in between. The CDR3 has 14 residues. The germline V gene has CDR1 SGHRS and CDR2 YFSETQ. Here the CDR3 DNA reads TGCGCCAGCACAGGGGACGCAACTAATGAAAAACTGTTTTTT. As protein: CASTGDATNEKLFF. Variable domain in full (rest from reference TRBV5-1 and TRBJ1-4): KAGVTQTPRYLIKTRGQQVTLSCSPISGHRSVSWYQQTPGQGLQFLFEYFSETQRNKGNFPGRFSGRQFSNSRSEMNVSTLELGDSALYLCASTGDATNEKLFFGSGTQLSVL.

This clonotype was seen more than once but under ten times. The chain carries TRBV20-1 and TRBJ2-4; TRBD1 or TRBD2 may be the D gene (5 bases each). The J call is in doubt because the DNA end fits TRBJ2-7 better. The CDR3 runs to 12 residues. CDR1 is DFQATT and CDR2 is SNEGSKA in the germline V gene (reference sequence). The CDR3 reads CSATMGVYEQYF. CDR3 in DNA: TGCAGTGCAACCATGGGGGTGTACGAGCAGTACTTC.

The chain carries TRBV12-5 and TRBJ1-6, with 7 bases lining up with TRBD1. J lost 15 bases, V lost 7 bases, and 9 bases had no gene match. The CDR3 runs 12 residues. Looked up from germline, CDR1 is LGHNT and CDR2 is FRNRAP. The chain's CDR3 is CASAATGSILHF. For the CDR3, the DNA is TGTGCTAGTGCCGCGACAGGGTCTATCCTCCACTTT.

This clonotype was counted between two and nine times. The rearrangement joins TRBV7-2 to TRBJ2-1; D is unresolved. Germline V gives CDR1 SGHTA, CDR2 FQGNSA. V lost 5 bases and J 9 bases, leaving 8 bases between the germline ends. The CDR3 runs to 11 residues. CDR3 sequence reads: CASSQSAEQFF. The CDR3 bases are TGTGCCAGCAGCCAGTCGGCTGAGCAGTTCTTC.

This chain joins TRBV6-5 and TRBJ1-4, with 11 bases fitting TRBD1. Germline V lookup: CDR1 MNHEY, CDR2 SVGAGI. The CDR3 is 17 amino acids. The V segment lost 4 bases and the J segment 4 bases; nucleotides outside the gene matches: 8. The DNA for the CDR3 is TGTGCCAGCAGTTTGACTTCCGGGACAGGGGGTAATGAAAAACTGTTTTTT. Amino acid sequence: CASSLTSGTGGNEKLFF.

The rearrangement joins TRBV20-1 to TRBJ1-6; D might be TRBD1 (6 bases). From germline, CDR1 is DFQATT and CDR2 SNEGSKA (reference sequence). This CDR3 has 12 amino acids. Trimming took 6 bases from V and 10 from J, leaving 13 bases between them. CDR3 in DNA: TGCAGTGCCCCGGTCCAGGGGTCACCCCTCCACTTT. This codes for CSAPVQGSPLHF.

The chain links TRBV20-1 to TRBJ2-3; 11 nucleotides match TRBD2. The CDR3 runs to 15 residues. Germline loops: CDR1 DFQATT, CDR2 SNEGSKA (reference sequence). With V trimmed by 3 bases and J by 6 bases, 8 bases remained unmatched. The CDR3 loop reads CSASGTSGLPDTQYF. CDR3 nucleotide sequence: TGCAGTGCTAGCGGGACTAGCGGTCTCCCGGATACGCAGTATTTT.

The chain uses TRBV27 and TRBJ2-3; D ambiguous. Per the germline V gene, CDR1 is MNHEY and CDR2 is SMNVEV (reference sequence). The V gene lost 1 base and the J gene lost 0 bases, with 8 bases spanning the gap. The CDR3 is made up of 15 amino acids. CDR3 nucleotides: TGTGCCAGCAGTTTATGGGTGCAGAGCACAGATACGCAGTATTTT. Translating it yields CASSLWVQSTDTQYF.